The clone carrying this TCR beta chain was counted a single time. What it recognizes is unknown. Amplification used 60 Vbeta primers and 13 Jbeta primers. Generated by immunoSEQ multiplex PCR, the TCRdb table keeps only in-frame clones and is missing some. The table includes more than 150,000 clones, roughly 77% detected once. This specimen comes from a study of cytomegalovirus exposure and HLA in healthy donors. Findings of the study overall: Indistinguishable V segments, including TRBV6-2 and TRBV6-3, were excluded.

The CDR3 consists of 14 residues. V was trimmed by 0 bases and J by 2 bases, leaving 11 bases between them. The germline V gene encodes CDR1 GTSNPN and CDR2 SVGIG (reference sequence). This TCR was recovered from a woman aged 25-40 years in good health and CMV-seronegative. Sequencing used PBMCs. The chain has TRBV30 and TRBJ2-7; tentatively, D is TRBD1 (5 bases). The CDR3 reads CAWSVPQGTYEQYF. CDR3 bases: TGTGCCTGGAGTGTACCGCAGGGCACCTACGAGCAGTACTTC.